The present TCR beta chain was sequenced within a study of blood T cell repertoires in COVID-19. For the study at large: Collection of acute and convalescent COVID-19 samples took place in the United States, Italy and Spain. PBMCs, B-cell-depleted T cells, or T cells were the source of the cDNA or gDNA that made up the material.

Methods used by the authors: Amplified reference gene primers provided the basis for estimating nucleated cell counts. The table came from immunoSEQ multiplex PCR; TCRdb's copy has only in-frame clones and leaves some out. That table is the source of V, J and clone size, and D and trimming were worked out from the DNA. Of a few hundred thousand clones in the sample, just over 85% were seen once. The sample consisted of peripheral blood. The sequence was obtained from an elderly man with acute or convalescent COVID-19.

This chain's CDR3 is CASSQAGSTDTQYF. CDR3 bases: TGTGCCAGCAGCCAAGCGGGAAGCACAGATACGCAGTATTTT. This chain links TRBV3-1 (or the pseudogene TRBV3-2) with TRBJ2-3; tentative D call: TRBD2 (5 bases). Germline V gene lookup returns CDR1 LGHDT and CDR2 YNNKEL (reference sequence). V lost 1 base, J lost 0 bases, and 5 bases lay in between. CDR3 size: 14 residues.